This is a list of T cell receptor beta chains from one sample in a study of response to subunit inactivated influenza vaccine. TCRdb re-analysed the RT-PCR reads in MiXCR, keeping a single row per CDR3 protein. The sample holds about 620,000 distinct CDR3 sequences, roughly 10% seen once. The starting material was PBMCs from blood, obtained on the day of vaccination. The receptors here all came from a man aged 45-65 years who received an inactivated influenza vaccine. Each CDR3 is given without its conserved first and last residue.

V gene: TRBV7-2; CDR3 length: 12; J gene: TRBJ1-2; CDR3 protein: ASSLDYASDVYT
V gene: TRBV29-1; CDR3 length: 12; J gene: TRBJ2-2; CDR3 protein: SVDLAGNTGELF
V gene: TRBV18; CDR3 length: 12; J gene: TRBJ1-1; CDR3 protein: ASLKGRQDREAF
V gene: TRBV6-5; CDR3 length: 15; J gene: TRBJ2-7; CDR3 protein: ASSYMISGTGQYEQY
V gene: TRBV2; CDR3 length: 9; J gene: TRBJ1-6; CDR3 protein: ASRETSPLH
V gene: TRBV12-3/TRBV12-4; CDR3 length: 11; J gene: TRBJ1-2; CDR3 protein: ASSLLGDYGYT
V gene: TRBV20-1; CDR3 length: 11; J gene: TRBJ2-3; CDR3 protein: SASGTSHDTQY
V gene: TRBV5-1; CDR3 length: 10; J gene: TRBJ2-1; CDR3 protein: ASSESHSEQF
V gene: TRBV25-1; CDR3 length: 14; J gene: TRBJ2-3; CDR3 protein: ASSPPAGGSTDTQY
V gene: TRBV6-2/TRBV6-3; CDR3 length: 12; J gene: TRBJ1-1; CDR3 protein: ASSYSRGNTEAF
V gene: TRBV28; CDR3 length: 12; J gene: TRBJ2-2; CDR3 protein: ASTLGGGRGELF
V gene: TRBV19; CDR3 length: 14; J gene: TRBJ1-5; CDR3 protein: ASSIENLVANQPQH
V gene: TRBV20-1; CDR3 length: 14; J gene: TRBJ2-4; CDR3 protein: SAPVSGRGAKNIQY
V gene: TRBV20-1; CDR3 length: 15; J gene: TRBJ2-5; CDR3 protein: SARDRSSVRGRETQY
V gene: TRBV20-1; CDR3 length: 9; J gene: TRBJ2-1; CDR3 protein: SAESRNEQF
V gene: TRBV20-1; CDR3 length: 12; J gene: TRBJ2-1; CDR3 protein: SAGRGGQHNEQF
V gene: TRBV29-1; CDR3 length: 10; J gene: TRBJ2-3; CDR3 protein: SENRDTDTQY
V gene: TRBV12-3/TRBV12-4; CDR3 length: 14; J gene: TRBJ2-7; CDR3 protein: ASKGLAGVSSYEQY
V gene: TRBV5-1; CDR3 length: 14; J gene: TRBJ2-2; CDR3 protein: ASSFGALGSTGELF
V gene: TRBV2; CDR3 length: 12; J gene: TRBJ1-5; CDR3 protein: ASSSGGISQPQH
V gene: TRBV29-1; CDR3 length: 16; J gene: TRBJ2-7; CDR3 protein: SVNLPGTSGSSSYEQY
V gene: TRBV7-3; CDR3 length: 14; J gene: TRBJ2-3; CDR3 protein: ASSLRGRAPADTQY
V gene: TRBV20-1; CDR3 length: 9; J gene: TRBJ2-7; CDR3 protein: SASSRVEQY
V gene: TRBV10-3; CDR3 length: 12; J gene: TRBJ2-1; CDR3 protein: AISEQGAHNEQF
V gene: TRBV5-1; CDR3 length: 13; J gene: TRBJ2-5; CDR3 protein: ASSIGQGSRETQY